This entry concerns a single T cell receptor beta chain. What antigen it recognizes has not been identified. Base qualities are not provided; no much larger clone lies one nucleotide away. The source of the sample is a study of T cell responses to AZD1222 COVID-19 vaccine listed by TCRdb under 2021. Looking at the study overall: Because spike-specific TCR depth and breadth did not differ between the two schedules, AZD1222 recipients who got a second dose at roughly 4 weeks were pooled with those who got a second dose at roughly 12 weeks. TCR sequencing covered some 240 trial participants: 200 to 220 given two doses of AZD1222 and around 25 given two doses of MenACWY control vaccine. Trial participants were enrolled into age subgroups of 18-55, 56-69 and 70-plus years, which contained 148, 28 and 57 TCR-sequenced participants, respectively. General study outcomes and caveats: CD4 TCRs associated with the vaccine covered the entire spike protein, and the dominant responses were in regions 160-218 and 743-854. The 56-69-year group was small, and its depth increase did not reach significance, likely because of low power. Conclusions about previously exposed vaccinees are limited because only five to seven AZD1222 recipients were SARS-CoV-2 seropositive at baseline. Reportedly, close to half of the unique spike-specific TCRs recognized epitopes lying outside the regions that are mutated in the B.1.351 and B.1.1.7 variants. Participants were mostly white British and included more females than males, and it was suggested by the authors that clonal diversity may have been underestimated. A significant rise in spike-specific TCR breadth and depth was observed after two AZD1222 doses relative to day 0 and relative to MenACWY recipients. Because no day 14 peak-response samples were available, repertoires were characterized only after the peak T cell response.

The sample's time point label, decoded: baseline before first vaccination. Samples from vaccinated people were obtained from the UK trials COV001 and COV002, which included a single-blind randomized controlled phase 2/3 trial of AZD1222 (ChAdOx1 nCoV-19) in healthy adults. For TCRbeta chain sequencing, PBMC samples from trial participants were taken at day 0 and at day 28 after the second dose. CDR1 and CDR2 are drawn from the germline V gene: ENHRY, SYGVKD. Here V drops 7 bases and J drops 3 bases, and the junction holds 11 bases not matched to any gene. The CDR3 holds 17 amino acids from the cysteine to the phenylalanine. Only the CDR3 portion is preserved as DNA: 51 bases, with reading frame beginning at the first base. The CDR3 regions of human TCRbeta chains were subjected to immunosequencing. In the original analysis: TCRs in the repertoires were compared against a reference library of SARS-CoV-2-specific TCRs that had been generated with the MIRA antigen-specificity platform. Breadth meant the fraction of unique TCRs that were SARS-CoV-2-associated, whereas depth meant the fraction of total T cells that were SARS-CoV-2-associated. Each spike-specific TCR was assigned to its reactive spike region and to a CD4 or CD8 class using the MIRA data. Log10-transformed breadth and depth values were compared by one-way ANOVA with Sidak's multiple comparisons tests. In its TCRdb copy, this immuneACCESS table keeps in-frame sequences only and misses some clones. Where compared with another copy, unresolved V genes explain less than half of these, and the others have no known cause. That table is the source of V, J and clone size, and D and trimming were worked out from the DNA. The sample yields 150,000 to 200,000 clones; 90% were counted once. The ten largest make up approximately 1.4% of the sample.

This receptor was obtained from an adult in good health. The starting material was peripheral blood, obtained on day 0 of AZD1222 vaccination. The chain uses TRBV10-3 and TRBJ2-2; a stretch of 10 junction bases matches TRBD1. CDR3 reads: CAITQRTGGKDTGELFF. The DNA sequence is as follows: TGTGCCATCACCCAACGGACAGGGGGAAAAGACACCGGGGAGCTGTTTTTT.